This T cell receptor (beta chain) emerged from a study of T-cell reconstitution after alpha-beta-depleted transplantation in children. CDR1 is SGHVS and CDR2 is FQNEAQ in the germline V gene. This CDR3 is 16 amino acids long. V lost 6 bases and J lost 0, with 15 bases in between. Using unique molecular identifiers, the investigators prepared the TCRbeta library. MiXCR, applied by TCRdb to the PCR reads, yields one record per CDR3 protein. The sample carries hundreds of thousands of distinct CDR3 sequences, more than 9% recorded once. This clonotype has at least ten counts. This TCR was sampled from a human donor who donated a stem cell graft to a child with SCID. V and J are TRBV7-8 and TRBJ2-1; TRBD2 is a possible D gene (6 bases). Here the sequenced sample was PBMCs from the stem cell graft donor, taken from the stem cell graft. CDR3 in amino acids: CASSQFSGNSYNEQFF. CDR3 coding DNA: TGTGCCAGCAGTCAATTTAGCGGCAACTCCTACAATGAGCAGTTCTTC. The whole variable domain, remainder taken from reference TRBV7-8 and TRBJ2-1, is GAGVSQSPRYKVAKRGQDVALRCDPISGHVSLFWYQQALGQGPEFLTYFQNEAQLDKSGLPSDRFFAERPEGSVSTLKIQRTQQEDSAVYLCASSQFSGNSYNEQFFGPGTRLTVL.